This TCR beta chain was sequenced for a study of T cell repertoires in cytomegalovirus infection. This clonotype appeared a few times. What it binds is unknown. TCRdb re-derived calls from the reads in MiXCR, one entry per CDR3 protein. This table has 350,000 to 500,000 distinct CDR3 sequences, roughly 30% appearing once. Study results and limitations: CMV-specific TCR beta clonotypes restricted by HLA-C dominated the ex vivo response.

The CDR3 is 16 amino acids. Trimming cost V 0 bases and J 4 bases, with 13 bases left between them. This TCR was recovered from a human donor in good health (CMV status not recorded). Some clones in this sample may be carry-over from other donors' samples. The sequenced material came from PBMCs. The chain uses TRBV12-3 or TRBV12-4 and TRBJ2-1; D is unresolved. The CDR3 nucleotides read TGTGCCAGCAGTTTAGCGCTAGGTGGGGTTTACAATGAGCAGTTCTTC. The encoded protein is CASSLALGGVYNEQFF.